The clone carrying this T cell receptor (beta chain) was detected a few times. Its antigen is unknown. Some clones are missing from TCRdb's copy, which holds only in-frame ones; the method was immunoSEQ multiplex PCR. The table records fewer than 90,000 clones, around 94% of them present only once. These data are taken from a study of cytomegalovirus exposure and HLA in healthy donors. Study-wide results and caveats: As confirmed in vitro, three CMV-associated chains were specific for CMV antigens.

Sequenced sample: PBMCs. The sequence derives from a woman aged 18-35 years in good health and CMV-seronegative.

The CDR3 coding sequence is TGTGCCAGCAGCTTAGTCCTGGACAGGGCGAACACTGAAGCTTTCTTT. Translated: CASSLVLDRANTEAFF. This chain connects TRBV11-2 to TRBJ1-1, with TRBD1 identical over 8 bases. With V trimmed by 1 base and J by 1 base, 5 bases remained unmatched. The CDR3 consists of 16 residues. Germline loops: CDR1 SGHAT, CDR2 FQNNGV.